This is a list of T cell receptor beta chains from one sample in a study of blood T cell repertoires in COVID-19. Method: immunoSEQ multiplex PCR; TCRdb's copy keeps in-frame clones and lacks some. Of approximately 280,000 clones in the sample, about 93% were seen once. Sequencing was carried out using peripheral blood. Source of these receptors: a woman aged 25-40 years with COVID-19, enrolled during active disease. The CDR3 runs from the conserved cysteine through the conserved F or W. The order of the fields is CDR3 protein, CDR3 DNA, clone size, J gene, V gene, D gene. D genes are given only for firm matches. A clone size is listed for some rows: how often the clone was seen (once, few, many), or a class if it is expanded.

CDR3aa: CASSVRLADSTDTQYF; CDR3nt: TGTGCCAGCAGCGTTCGACTAGCGGATAGCACAGATACGCAGTATTTT; abundance: NA; j_gene: TRBJ2-3; v_gene: TRBV9; d_gene: TRBD2
CDR3aa: CASSLRVGTRKTQYF; CDR3nt: TGTGCCAGCAGTTTAAGGGTTGGGACTAGGAAGACCCAGTACTTC; abundance: NA; j_gene: TRBJ2-5; v_gene: TRBV27; d_gene: TRBD2
CDR3aa: CASSPTGGTEAFF; CDR3nt: TGTGCCAGCTCACCCACCGGGGGGACTGAAGCTTTCTTT; abundance: NA; j_gene: TRBJ1-1; v_gene: TRBV18; d_gene: NA
CDR3aa: CASSFGTGAYEQYF; CDR3nt: TGTGCCAGCAGTTTTGGGACAGGAGCCTACGAGCAGTACTTC; abundance: NA; j_gene: TRBJ2-7; v_gene: TRBV28; d_gene: TRBD1
CDR3aa: CASSIGVDRPWTEAFF; CDR3nt: TGTGCCAGTAGTATAGGCGTCGACAGGCCCTGGACTGAAGCTTTCTTT; abundance: NA; j_gene: TRBJ1-1; v_gene: TRBV19; d_gene: NA
CDR3aa: CASSSAGIDEKLFF; CDR3nt: TGTGCCAGCAGCTCCGCGGGGATAGATGAAAAACTGTTTTTT; abundance: once; j_gene: TRBJ1-4; v_gene: TRBV6-2/TRBV6-3; d_gene: NA
CDR3aa: CATREAGALDTQYF; CDR3nt: TGTGCCACCAGAGAAGCGGGAGCGTTAGATACGCAGTATTTT; abundance: NA; j_gene: TRBJ2-3; v_gene: TRBV24-1; d_gene: TRBD2
CDR3aa: CASSDRGPETQYF; CDR3nt: TGTGCCAGCTCAGACAGGGGGCCAGAGACCCAGTACTTC; abundance: NA; j_gene: TRBJ2-5; v_gene: TRBV18; d_gene: TRBD1
CDR3aa: CAWTSKQGYQPQHF; CDR3nt: TGTGCCTGGACTTCCAAACAGGGCTATCAGCCCCAGCATTTT; abundance: NA; j_gene: TRBJ1-5; v_gene: TRBV30; d_gene: NA
CDR3aa: CASSVAGTYQPQHF; CDR3nt: TGTGCCAGCAGCGTAGCGGGGACTTATCAGCCCCAGCATTTT; abundance: NA; j_gene: TRBJ1-5; v_gene: TRBV9; d_gene: NA
CDR3aa: CASSLGPDRDYEQYF; CDR3nt: TGTGCCAGCAGCTTGGGGCCGGACAGGGACTACGAGCAGTACTTC; abundance: NA; j_gene: TRBJ2-7; v_gene: TRBV5-6; d_gene: TRBD1
CDR3aa: CASSTPTDRRLYEQYF; CDR3nt: TGTGCCAGCAGCACCCCCACGGACAGGCGTCTCTACGAGCAGTACTTC; abundance: NA; j_gene: TRBJ2-7; v_gene: TRBV11-2; d_gene: TRBD1
CDR3aa: CASSLIGGGSEQFF; CDR3nt: TGTGCCAGCAGCTTAATTGGGGGAGGGAGTGAGCAGTTCTTC; abundance: NA; j_gene: TRBJ2-1; v_gene: TRBV7-2; d_gene: TRBD2
CDR3aa: CACSSGGTDTQYF; CDR3nt: TGTGCCTGCTCCTCGGGTGGCACAGATACGCAGTATTTT; abundance: NA; j_gene: TRBJ2-3; v_gene: TRBV19; d_gene: NA
CDR3aa: CASSLRQGLSGNTIYF; CDR3nt: TGTGCCAGCAGCCTTCGACAGGGCCTCTCTGGAAACACCATATATTTT; abundance: NA; j_gene: TRBJ1-3; v_gene: TRBV7-2; d_gene: TRBD1
CDR3aa: CASSQATGTGSEQYF; CDR3nt: TGCGCCAGCAGCCAGGCAACCGGGACAGGGTCCGAGCAGTACTTC; abundance: NA; j_gene: TRBJ2-7; v_gene: TRBV4-3; d_gene: TRBD1
CDR3aa: CASGTEKNEKLFF; CDR3nt: TGTGCCAGCGGGACAGAGAAGAATGAAAAACTGTTTTTT; abundance: NA; j_gene: TRBJ1-4; v_gene: TRBV25-1; d_gene: TRBD1
CDR3aa: CASSQGRSPLAEAFF; CDR3nt: TGCGCCAGCAGCCAAGGTCGTAGCCCTCTGGCTGAAGCTTTCTTT; abundance: NA; j_gene: TRBJ1-1; v_gene: TRBV4-1; d_gene: NA
CDR3aa: CASSAHWDREQNGYTF; CDR3nt: TGTGCCAGTAGTGCCCATTGGGACAGGGAGCAGAATGGCTACACCTTC; abundance: NA; j_gene: TRBJ1-2; v_gene: TRBV19; d_gene: TRBD1
CDR3aa: CASSDGTGDYEQYF; CDR3nt: TGTGCCAGCAGCGATGGGACTGGAGACTACGAGCAGTACTTC; abundance: NA; j_gene: TRBJ2-7; v_gene: TRBV9; d_gene: NA
CDR3aa: CATSDSSPERGLPYNEQFF; CDR3nt: TGTGCCACCAGTGATAGTAGTCCGGAGCGGGGCCTCCCCTACAATGAGCAGTTCTTC; abundance: NA; j_gene: TRBJ2-1; v_gene: TRBV24-1; d_gene: TRBD2
CDR3aa: CASSQDRSGELFF; CDR3nt: TGCGCCAGCAGCCAGGACAGGTCGGGAGAACTGTTTTTT; abundance: NA; j_gene: TRBJ1-4; v_gene: TRBV4-1; d_gene: TRBD1
CDR3aa: CASSFYTSGTSNEQFF; CDR3nt: TGTGCCAGCAGCTTCTATACTAGCGGGACGTCGAATGAGCAGTTCTTC; abundance: NA; j_gene: TRBJ2-1; v_gene: TRBV7-2; d_gene: TRBD2